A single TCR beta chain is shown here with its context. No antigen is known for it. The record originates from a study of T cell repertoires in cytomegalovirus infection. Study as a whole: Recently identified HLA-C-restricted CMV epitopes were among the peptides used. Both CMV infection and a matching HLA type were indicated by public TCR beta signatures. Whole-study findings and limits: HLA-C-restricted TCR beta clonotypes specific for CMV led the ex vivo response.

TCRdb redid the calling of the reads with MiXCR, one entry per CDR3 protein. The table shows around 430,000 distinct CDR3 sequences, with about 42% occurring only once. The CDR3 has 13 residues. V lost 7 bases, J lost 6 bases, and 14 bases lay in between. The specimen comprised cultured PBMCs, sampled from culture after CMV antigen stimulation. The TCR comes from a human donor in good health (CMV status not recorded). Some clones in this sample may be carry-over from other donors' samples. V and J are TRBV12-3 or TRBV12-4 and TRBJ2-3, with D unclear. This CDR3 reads CASKNLGRDTQYF. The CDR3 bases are TGTGCCAGCAAAAACCTTGGGCGGGATACGCAGTATTTT.